This entry concerns a single T cell receptor (beta chain). Its matching antigen is unknown. The germline gene is not matched at one end of the junction; a read error may be the cause. This CDR3 is built from 16 residues. The germline gives CDR1 ENHRY, CDR2 SYGVKD. This sample was taken from a study of Graves' ophthalmopathy and Graves' hyperthyroidism. Study findings and constraints: Most expanded clonotypes in thyroid above 0.001 frequency also showed up in blood.

RNA transcripts were the source from which TCR beta CDR3 regions were amplified. An initial RT-PCR round employing HTBI primers preceded a second-round multiplex PCR. Via MiXCR, TCRdb re-called the multiplex PCR reads, giving one row per CDR3 protein. This sample has around 1,000,000 distinct CDR3 sequences, with 36% found just once. Among the hyperthyroidism patients, all were newly diagnosed, aged 18 to 65, with under 2 months' duration. Sequenced input: peripheral blood or thyroid tissue (not recorded which). The V and J genes are TRBV10-3 and TRBJ2-5, with 7 bases that match TRBD2. The sequence came from an adult man with Graves' hyperthyroidism. CDR3: CASSPIPSGPPETQYF. CDR3 nucleotide sequence: TGTGCCAGCAGTCCTATCCCTAGCGGACCCCCAGAGACCCAGTACTTC.